This T cell receptor (beta chain) stems from a study of control samples from healthy donors and cancer patients. Per the germline V gene, CDR1 is SGHTA and CDR2 is FQGNSA. CDR3 size: 12 residues. The V and J ends lost 3 bases and 10 bases, in that order; junction bases with no gene match: 5. Assay: immunoSEQ multiplex PCR; the TCRdb copy retains only in-frame clones and omits some. The sample lists 150,000 to 200,000 clones; 90% to 95% were seen once. The chain links TRBV7-2 to TRBJ1-1; 7 bases align to TRBD1. This TCR came from a man aged 25-45 years in good health. Sequencing was carried out using blood. CDR3 in amino acids: CASSFSQGGAFF. The CDR3 DNA follows: TGTGCCAGCAGCTTCTCCCAGGGGGGAGCTTTCTTT.